This T cell receptor (beta chain) was identified in a study of blood T cell repertoires in COVID-19. Sequenced by immunoSEQ multiplex PCR; TCRdb stores in-frame clones only, minus some. The data show roughly 180,000 clones, 81% seen once. Only a few counts were recorded for this clone. CDR3 length equals 13 residues. Trimming cost V 0 bases and J 11 bases, with 11 bases left between them. The germline CDR1 and CDR2 sequences are LGHDT and YNNKEL (reference sequence). Participants had their cohort set by participant-reported clinical history. The chain is built from TRBV3-1 (or the pseudogene TRBV3-2) and TRBJ1-5; D might be TRBD1 (5 bases). Material for sequencing was PBMCs or T cells enriched from blood (not recorded which). The receptor was derived from a woman between 35 and 50 years old with acute COVID-19. The CDR3 is CASSQDFGRAQHF. DNA of the CDR3: TGTGCCAGCAGCCAAGATTTTGGCAGGGCCCAGCATTTT.